The 22 T cell receptor beta chains listed next were all sequenced from one sample in a study of blood T cell repertoires in COVID-19. Repertoires were generated with immunoSEQ multiplex PCR, while TCRdb's copy carries only in-frame clones and drops some. Of approximately 300,000 clones listed, 80% to 90% are singletons. Sequenced material: PBMCs or T cells enriched from blood (not recorded which). These receptors came from a woman in her 30s who had recovered from COVID-19.

The chain links TRBV7-6 to TRBJ1-1, with D possibly being TRBD1 (6 bases). V dropped 1 base and J dropped 2 bases, with 11 bases sitting between them. The V gene's germline CDR1 is SGHVS and CDR2 FNYEAQ. CDR3 length equals 15 residues. CDR3 loop: CASSLDGTLNTEAFF. CDR3 bases: TGTGCCAGCAGCTTAGATGGGACACTTAACACTGAAGCTTTCTTT.

The chain links TRBV10-2 to TRBJ1-4; 7 bases map to TRBD1. Unmatched junction bases numbered 15, after V lost 8 bases and J lost 6 bases. CDR3 size: 16 residues. CDR1 and CDR2 (germline): WSHSY, SAAADI. CDR3 DNA sequence: TGCGCCAGCGCCGGGACAGCGCTTGCCACTGATGAAAAACTGTTTTTT. Residues: CASAGTALATDEKLFF.

The chain uses TRBV25-1 and TRBJ1-3; D may be TRBD1 (5 bases). Trimming removed 6 bases at V and 8 bases at J, with 11 bases between. Per germline, CDR1 MGHDK and CDR2 SYGVNS. CDR3 length equals 12 residues. CDR3 in DNA: TGTGCCAGCAGCCCGGGGGGGGACACCATATATTTT. This translates into CASSPGGDTIYF.

V usage is TRBV7-9 and J usage is TRBJ2-7; TRBD2 aligns across 15 bases. CDR1 is SEHNR and CDR2 is FQNEAQ in the germline V gene (reference sequence). V lost 4 bases, J lost 2 bases, and 9 bases stayed unmatched. This CDR3 spans 18 amino acids. CDR3 DNA sequence: TGTGCCAGCAGCTCGGGACTAGCGGGAGGTCCTTCTACCTACGAGCAGTACTTC. Its translation: CASSSGLAGGPSTYEQYF.

There are a few counts of this clone. J is TRBJ1-5 and V is TRBV28, with D possibly matching TRBD1 (6 bases). Per the germline V gene, CDR1 is MDHEN and CDR2 is SYDVKM. V was cut by 2 bases and J by 4 bases, with 12 bases left in between. This CDR3 contains 15 residues. CDR3 DNA: TGTGCCAGCAGTTTAGACCAGGGGCGGAATCAGCCCCAGCATTTT. Amino acid sequence: CASSLDQGRNQPQHF.

The rearrangement links TRBV7-9 to TRBJ2-5; D remains unclear. Trimming pared 4 bases from V and 1 base from J, leaving 10 bases between. This CDR3 region has 14 residues. CDR1 SEHNR and CDR2 FQNEAQ come from the germline V gene (reference sequence). The CDR3 is CASSSDSRQETQYF. The CDR3 DNA is TGTGCCAGCAGCTCCGATTCGCGCCAAGAGACCCAGTACTTC.

This chain links TRBV2 with TRBJ1-2, with D perhaps matching TRBD1 (6 bases). The germline V and J ends were trimmed by 5 bases and 5 bases, with 9 bases remaining between them. CDR3 length equals 12 residues. In germline, CDR1 is SNHLY, CDR2 FYNNEI. In nucleotides, the CDR3 is TGTGCCAGCAGTCAGGGGCAGTATGGCTACACCTTC. It specifies CASSQGQYGYTF. The whole variable domain, filled in from reference TRBV2 and TRBJ1-2, reads EPEVTQTPSHQVTQMGQEVILRCVPISNHLYFYWYRQILGQKVEFLVSFYNNEISEKSEIFDDQFSVERPDGSNFTLKIRSTKLEDSAMYFCASSQGQYGYTFGSGTRLTVV.

The V and J genes are TRBV2 and TRBJ2-3, with TRBD2 matching 8 bases. This CDR3 contains 13 residues. With 6 bases clipped from V and 7 bases from J, the junction kept 6 bases outside the gene matches. Per germline, CDR1 SNHLY and CDR2 FYNNEI. The CDR3 loop reads CASRVGGENTQYF. The CDR3 DNA follows: TGTGCCAGCAGGGTCGGGGGGGAAAATACGCAGTATTTT.

The V and J genes are TRBV11-2 and TRBJ1-5; D is undetermined. The CDR3 covers 13 residues. V shed 4 bases and J shed 3 bases, with 7 bases lying between them. The germline gives CDR1 SGHAT, CDR2 FQNNGV. CDR3 sequence reads: CASSSGFNQPQHF. As DNA, the CDR3 is TGTGCCAGCAGCTCCGGTTTCAATCAGCCCCAGCATTTT.

The rearrangement links TRBV12-3 or TRBV12-4 to TRBJ1-2; no firm D call. This CDR3 contains 10 residues. V was pared by 8 bases and J by 7 bases, with 8 bases between. The CDR3: CASSRGGYTF. The CDR3 bases are TGTGCCAGCTCCCGGGGTGGCTACACCTTC.

The genes are TRBV7-8 and TRBJ2-3, with 9 bases that match TRBD2. The CDR3 consists of 16 residues. Germline trimming cut 4 bases from V and 5 bases from J; bases unmatched to any gene: 10. The V gene's germline CDR1 is SGHVS and CDR2 FQNEAQ. This CDR3 reads CASSSRVAGVEDTQYF. CDR3 nucleotides: TGTGCCAGCAGCTCCCGAGTAGCGGGAGTTGAAGATACGCAGTATTTT. The entire variable domain, with the rest obtained from reference TRBV7-8 and TRBJ2-3, is as follows: GAGVSQSPRYKVAKRGQDVALRCDPISGHVSLFWYQQALGQGPEFLTYFQNEAQLDKSGLPSDRFFAERPEGSVSTLKIQRTQQEDSAVYLCASSSRVAGVEDTQYFGPGTRLTVL.

The J gene is TRBJ1-3, the V gene TRBV5-1; 9 positions agree with TRBD1. This CDR3 spans 15 amino acids. Germline loops: CDR1 SGHRS, CDR2 YFSETQ. The ends lost 4 bases at V and 2 bases at J; junction bases unmatched: 4. CDR3 DNA: TGCGCCAGCAGCAGGACAGGGGTAGCTGGAAACACCATATATTTT. It specifies CASSRTGVAGNTIYF.

The chain carries TRBV5-1 and TRBJ2-7; 10 bases fit TRBD2. Germline CDR1 is SGHRS and CDR2 is YFSETQ. CDR3 length equals 15 residues. Losses at the gene ends were 5 bases for V and 7 bases for J; bases not matched to a gene: 12. The DNA of the CDR3 is TGCGCCAGCAGACAGCGTCTAGCGGGAGTAGAGGAGCAGTACTTC. Protein sequence: CASRQRLAGVEEQYF.

This chain joins TRBV29-1 and TRBJ1-1, with D possibly TRBD1 on 6 matching bases. This CDR3 has 15 amino acids. From germline, CDR1 is SQVTM and CDR2 ANQGSEA. V lost 4 bases to trimming and J lost 1 base, with 16 bases between them. CDR3 DNA sequence: TGCAGCGTTGTAATCTACAGGGAGACGAACACTGAAGCTTTCTTT. It translates to CSVVIYRETNTEAFF.

The V and J genes are TRBV5-1 and TRBJ1-6, with D possibly TRBD1 on 5 matching bases. Germline CDR1 SGHRS, CDR2 YFSETQ. This CDR3 has 18 amino acids. The germline V and J ends were trimmed by 4 bases and 0 bases, with 17 bases remaining between them. The CDR3 protein is CASSPAGYLGSYNSPLHF. For the CDR3, the DNA is TGCGCCAGCAGCCCCGCAGGGTATTTGGGCTCCTATAATTCACCCCTCCACTTT.

The gene calls are TRBV7-8 and TRBJ1-5; TRBD1 is a possible D gene (5 bases). Trimming took off 1 base at V and 0 bases at J, with 13 bases between the two ends. CDR1 and CDR2 from the germline V gene are SGHVS and FQNEAQ. This CDR3 has 17 residues. The CDR3 region has the DNA TGTGCCAGCAGCTTAGGGTATGGGAGGGGTAGCAATCAGCCCCAGCATTTT. Translated: CASSLGYGRGSNQPQHF.

The rearrangement uses TRBV7-9 and TRBJ2-1; tentatively, D is TRBD2 (5 bases). Trimming removed 4 bases from V and 8 bases from J, with 6 bases in between. Germline V gives CDR1 SEHNR, CDR2 FQNEAQ (reference sequence). This CDR3 has 11 amino acids. The CDR3 bases are TGTGCCAGCAGCTCGGAGGATGAGCAGTTCTTC. Its translation: CASSSEDEQFF.

The V call is TRBV18, the J call TRBJ1-4; 9 bases map to TRBD1. Trimming at V came to 3 bases and at J to 6 bases, leaving 5 bases not matched to a gene. Germline CDR1 and CDR2: KGHSH and LQKENI. This CDR3 contains 15 residues. Here the CDR3 DNA reads TGTGCCAGCTCACCGGACAGGGGATTTTATGAAAAACTGTTTTTT. The encoded protein is CASSPDRGFYEKLFF. Combining the CDR3 with reference TRBV18 and TRBJ1-4 gives the whole variable domain NAGVMQNPRHLVRRRGQEARLRCSPMKGHSHVYWYRQLPEEGLKFMVYLQKENIIDESGMPKERFSAEFPKEGPSILRIQQVVRGDSAAYFCASSPDRGFYEKLFFGSGTQLSVL.

The chain combines TRBV30 with TRBJ2-7, with D possibly TRBD2 on 6 matching bases. The CDR3 runs 12 residues. V dropped 4 bases and J dropped 6 bases, with 13 bases sitting between them. Germline V CDR1 and CDR2: GTSNPN, SVGIG (reference sequence). The CDR3 loop reads CAWNRGMVEQYF. In nucleotides, the CDR3 is TGTGCCTGGAATCGGGGGATGGTCGAGCAGTACTTC.

The rearrangement links TRBV19 to TRBJ2-4; 8 nucleotides line up with TRBD1. The CDR3 runs to 15 residues. Germline V gives CDR1 LNHDA, CDR2 SQIVND (reference sequence). J lost 8 bases, V lost 5 bases, and 11 bases had no gene match. CDR3 region: CASSGDRGAWDIQYF. The CDR3 DNA reads as TGTGCCAGTAGTGGCGACAGGGGAGCGTGGGACATTCAGTACTTC.

This clone came up once. V gene TRBV6-2 or TRBV6-3 combines with J gene TRBJ1-5; weak D call: TRBD1 (5 bases). The V end lost 2 bases, the J end lost 0 bases, and 11 bases lay between the germline ends. Germline V lookup: CDR1 MNHEY, CDR2 SVGEGT. The CDR3 is 16 residues long. CDR3 loop: CASSYLSTASNQPQHF. The CDR3 DNA follows: TGTGCCAGCAGTTACCTCTCGACAGCTAGCAATCAGCCCCAGCATTTT.

The chain carries TRBV13 and TRBJ2-5; 8 bases agree with TRBD2. Germline V gene sequence: CDR1 PRHDT, CDR2 FYEKMQ (reference sequence). CDR3 size: 12 residues. Trimming cost V 8 bases and J 4 bases; bases outside gene matches: 3. The CDR3 sequence: CASRGGVETQYF. The CDR3 DNA reads as TGTGCCAGCCGGGGGGGCGTAGAGACCCAGTACTTC.